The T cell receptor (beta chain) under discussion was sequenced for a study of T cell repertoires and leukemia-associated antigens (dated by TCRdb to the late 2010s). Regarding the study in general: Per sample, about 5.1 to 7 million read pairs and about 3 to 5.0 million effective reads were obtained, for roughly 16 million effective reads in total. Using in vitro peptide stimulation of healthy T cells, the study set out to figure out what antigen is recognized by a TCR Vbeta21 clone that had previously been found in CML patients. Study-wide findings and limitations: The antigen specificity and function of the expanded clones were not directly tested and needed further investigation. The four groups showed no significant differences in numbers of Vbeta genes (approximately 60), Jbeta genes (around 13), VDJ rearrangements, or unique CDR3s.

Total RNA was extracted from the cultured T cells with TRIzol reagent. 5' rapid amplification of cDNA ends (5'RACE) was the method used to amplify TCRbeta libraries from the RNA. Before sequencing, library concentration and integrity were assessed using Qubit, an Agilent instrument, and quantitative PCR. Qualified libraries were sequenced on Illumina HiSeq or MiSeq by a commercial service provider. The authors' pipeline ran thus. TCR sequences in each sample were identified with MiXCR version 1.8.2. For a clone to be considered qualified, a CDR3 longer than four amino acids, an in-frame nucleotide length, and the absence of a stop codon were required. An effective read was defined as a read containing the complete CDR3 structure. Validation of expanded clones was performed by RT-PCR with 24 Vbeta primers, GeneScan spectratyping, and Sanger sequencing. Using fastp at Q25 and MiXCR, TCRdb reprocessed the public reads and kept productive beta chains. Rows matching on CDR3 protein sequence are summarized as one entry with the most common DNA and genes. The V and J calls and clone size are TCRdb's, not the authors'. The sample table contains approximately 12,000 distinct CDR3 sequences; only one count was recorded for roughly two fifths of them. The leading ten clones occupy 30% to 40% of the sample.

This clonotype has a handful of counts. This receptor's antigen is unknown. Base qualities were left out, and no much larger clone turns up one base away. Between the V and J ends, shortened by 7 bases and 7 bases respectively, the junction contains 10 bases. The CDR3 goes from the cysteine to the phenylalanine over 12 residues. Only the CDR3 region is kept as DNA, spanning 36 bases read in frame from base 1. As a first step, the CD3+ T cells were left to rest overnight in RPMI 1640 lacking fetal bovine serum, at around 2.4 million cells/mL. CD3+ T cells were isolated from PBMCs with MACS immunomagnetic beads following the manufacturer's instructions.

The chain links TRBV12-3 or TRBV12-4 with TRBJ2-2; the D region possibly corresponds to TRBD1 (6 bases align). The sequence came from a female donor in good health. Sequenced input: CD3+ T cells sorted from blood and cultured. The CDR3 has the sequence CASIQGHGELFF. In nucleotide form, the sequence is TGTGCCAGCATCCAGGGGCACGGGGAGCTGTTTTTT.